This T cell receptor (beta chain) was sequenced in a study of Ad26.COV2.S vaccination and SARS-CoV-2 variants. Broader study findings: Reportedly, spike-specific CD8+ and CD4+ T cell responses achieved substantial breadth once vaccination had taken place.

CDR1 and CDR2 from the germline V gene are MNHEY and SMNVEV (reference sequence). V lost 0 bases, J lost 3 bases, and 11 bases lay in between. CDR3 size: 15 residues. Of note for this clone: Its antigen is not identified.

As to treatment: some 20 received Ad26.COV2.S at low or high dose, single or two shots; 5 received placebo; per-sample allocation not given. Sampling was performed 63 days after the first vaccine or placebo injection. Data came from immunoSEQ multiplex PCR; TCRdb stores just in-frame clones and leaves some out. Of about 350,000 clones in the sample, around 89% are singletons; the top ten hold 6.4%. The receptor comes from a person aged 18-65 years who received the Ad26.COV2.S COVID-19 vaccine or a placebo. The source was peripheral blood, collected in a trial of Ad26.COV2.S vaccine versus placebo. This chain links TRBV27 with TRBJ1-2, with D unclear. CDR3 in DNA: TGTGCCAGCAGTTTATCGGAGAACAGCTACTATGGCTACACCTTC. Its translation is CASSLSENSYYGYTF.